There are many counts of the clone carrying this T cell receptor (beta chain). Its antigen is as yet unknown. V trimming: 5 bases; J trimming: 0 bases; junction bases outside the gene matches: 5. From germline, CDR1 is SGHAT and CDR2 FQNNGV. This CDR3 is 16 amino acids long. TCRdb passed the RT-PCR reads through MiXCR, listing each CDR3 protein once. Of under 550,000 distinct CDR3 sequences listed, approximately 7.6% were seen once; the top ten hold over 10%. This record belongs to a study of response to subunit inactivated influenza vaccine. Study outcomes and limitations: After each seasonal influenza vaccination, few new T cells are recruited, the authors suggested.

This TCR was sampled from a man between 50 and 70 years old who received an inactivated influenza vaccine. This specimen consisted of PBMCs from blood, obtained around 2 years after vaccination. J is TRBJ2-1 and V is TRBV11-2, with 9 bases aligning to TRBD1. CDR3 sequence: CASSETTGGSYNEQFF. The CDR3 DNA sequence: TGTGCCAGCAGCGAAACGACAGGGGGCTCCTACAATGAGCAGTTCTTC.